The clone carrying this T cell receptor beta chain was observed a handful of times. The target antigen is unknown. The protocol was immunoSEQ multiplex PCR, while the TCRdb copy is restricted to in-frame clones and leaves out a portion. Of tens of thousands of clones listed, around nine tenths were seen once; the top ten hold around 3.5%. This specimen belongs to a study of OX40 agonist ivuxolimab in advanced cancers. Study findings and constraints: Partial responders dosed at 0.1-3.0 mg/kg displayed clonal expansion ranking among the lowest.

V lost 4 bases and J 3 bases, leaving 7 bases between the germline ends. Germline-derived CDR1 and CDR2 are SGHDT and YYEEEE. The CDR3 sequence is 12 residues long. Sequencing was performed on CD4+ or CD8+ T cells sorted from blood, taken in a trial of the OX40 agonist ivuxolimab. This TCR derives from an adult with an advanced solid tumor such as melanoma, head and neck, liver or kidney cancer. This chain connects TRBV5-6 to TRBJ2-5, with D possibly TRBD1 on 5 matching bases. The CDR3 bases are TGTGCCAGCAGCGTCAGGGAAGAGACCCAGTACTTC. Its protein is CASSVREETQYF.